These 25 T cell receptor beta chains were all obtained from the same sample, sequenced in a study of glioma-infiltrating T cells. The iRepertoire nested amplicon-rescue multiplex PCR amplified TCR alpha and beta CDR3s from RNA. TCRdb used MiXCR to reprocess the multiplex PCR reads, holding one entry per CDR3 protein. The sample lists 100,000 to 150,000 distinct CDR3 sequences; less than 30% were seen once. Sequencing input: glioma tissue, nonneoplastic brain tissue, or PBMCs (not recorded which). Receptor source: a human donor with low-grade glioma or glioblastoma, undergoing nonglioma brain surgery, or in good health (not recorded which).

This clonotype was seen repeatedly, ten times or more. The gene calls are TRBV5-1 and TRBJ2-5; 9 bases map to TRBD1. Trimming at V came to 3 bases and at J to 4 bases, leaving 7 bases not matched to a gene. Germline-derived CDR1 and CDR2 are SGHRS and YFSETQ. There are 15 residues in the CDR3. CDR3 amino acids: CASSWLPTGGETQYF. The CDR3 region has the DNA TGCGCCAGCAGCTGGCTCCCGACAGGGGGAGAGACCCAGTACTTC.

This clonotype occurred many times. Since a much larger clone is just one base distant, this may be a read error. This sequence joins TRBV27 and TRBJ2-5; TRBD1 might be the D (5 bases). This CDR3 spans 12 amino acids. CDR1 is MNHEY, CDR2 SMNVEV, per germline (reference sequence). CDR3 region: CTSSLTGETQYF. The CDR3 DNA sequence: TGTACCAGCAGTTTAACAGGCGAGACCCAGTACTTC.

The chain recombines TRBV29-1 with TRBJ1-3, with a weak D call TRBD1 (5 bases). Germline lookup yields CDR1 SQVTM and CDR2 ANQGSEA. The CDR3 has 11 residues. V shed 7 bases and J shed 4 bases, with 8 bases lying between them. DNA for the CDR3: TGCAGCGCTGGGGGGGGAAACACCATATATTTT. Protein product: CSAGGGNTIYF.

With respect to this clonotype: Given a much more abundant clone one base away, this may be a read error. This sequence joins TRBV5-4 and TRBJ2-3, with 8 nucleotides matching TRBD2. Germline CDR1 SGHNT, CDR2 YYREEE (reference sequence). This CDR3 contains 15 residues. The junction had 12 bases not matched to a gene; V was cut back by 7 bases and J by 5 bases. CDR3 bases: TGTGCCAGCGCAGCCCGGGAGGGTCGGGAAGATACGCAGTATTTT. This translates into CASAAREGREDTQYF.

This clonotype was seen ten or more times. The chain joins TRBV6-1 to TRBJ2-3; D remains ambiguous. The CDR3 loop spans 13 amino acids. Germline CDR1 and CDR2: MNHNS and SASEGT. The germline V and J ends were trimmed by 6 bases and 2 bases, with 9 bases remaining between them. In DNA, the CDR3 is TGTGCCAGCAGCCTCCCGCCCACAGATACGCAGTATTTT. Its protein is CASSLPPTDTQYF.

This clonotype came up many times. The chain carries TRBV7-9 and TRBJ2-7; unclear D gene. The V end was cut by 5 bases, the J end by 4 bases, with 15 bases between. This CDR3 spans 14 amino acids. The germline V gene has CDR1 SEHNR and CDR2 FQNEAQ (reference sequence). The CDR3 coding sequence is TGTGCCAGCAGCCCCGACGGAGCTTCTTACGAGCAGTACTTC. It specifies CASSPDGASYEQYF.

In DNA form, the CDR3 reads TGCAGTGCTAGAGATTACGGGGAGGAGCAGTACTTC. This sequence encodes CSARDYGEEQYF. The chain has TRBV20-1 and TRBJ2-7, with a weak D call TRBD2 (5 bases). V was cut by 0 bases and J by 7 bases, with 10 bases left in between. The CDR3 is 12 residues long. Germline assignment: CDR1 DFQATT and CDR2 SNEGSKA (reference sequence).

This chain connects TRBV27 to TRBJ2-7; 8 bases are a match to TRBD1. Germline V gene sequence: CDR1 MNHEY, CDR2 SMNVEV (reference sequence). J lost 9 bases, V lost 6 bases, and 22 bases had no gene match. This CDR3 contains 17 residues. The CDR3 protein is CASRDSNTGTGVQVQYF. The CDR3 DNA is TGTGCCAGCAGAGATTCGAACACCGGGACAGGAGTCCAGGTGCAGTACTTC.

CDR3 amino acids: CSASTAGEYEQYF. The CDR3 DNA reads TGCAGTGCTAGCACTGCGGGAGAGTACGAGCAGTACTTC. The rearrangement joins TRBV20-1 to TRBJ2-7; 7 bases fit TRBD2. Germline CDR1 and CDR2: DFQATT and SNEGSKA (reference sequence). V dropped 3 bases and J dropped 4; count of bases not matched to a gene: 6. This CDR3 has 13 residues.

This chain links TRBV6-5 with TRBJ1-5; D unresolved. The V and J ends lost 2 bases and 4 bases respectively, with 18 bases between them. The V gene's germline CDR1 is MNHEY and CDR2 SVGAGI. The CDR3 is made up of 17 amino acids. The CDR3 DNA reads as TGTGCCAGCAGTTACGGAAAAGGGTCATTTGGAAATCAGCCCCAGCATTTT. It encodes CASSYGKGSFGNQPQHF.

Concerning this clonotype: Since a much larger clone is just one base distant, this may be a read error. The chain has TRBV14 and TRBJ2-1, with D possibly being TRBD1 (6 bases). Germline V lookup: CDR1 SGHDN, CDR2 FVKESK. The CDR3 is 15 residues long. The CDR3 DNA is TGTGCCAACAGCCAAGACAGGAACTCCTACAATGAGCAGTTCTTC. Protein product: CANSQDRNSYNEQFF. Full variable domain (missing parts from reference TRBV14 and TRBJ2-1): EAGVTQFPSHSVIEKGQTVTLRCDPISGHDNLYWYRRVMGKEIKFLLHFVKESKQDESGMPNNRFLAERTGGTYSTLKVQPAELEDSGVYFCANSQDRNSYNEQFFGPGTRLTVL.

The J gene is TRBJ2-1, the V gene TRBV11-1, with D uncertain. There are 14 residues in the CDR3. CDR1 is SGHAT, CDR2 FQDESV, per germline (reference sequence). Trimming removed 4 bases from V and 0 bases from J, with 7 bases in between. CDR3 region: CASSSSGSYNEQFF. The DNA of the CDR3 is TGTGCCAGCAGCTCCTCGGGCTCCTACAATGAGCAGTTCTTC. Full variable domain (remainder filled in from reference TRBV11-1 and TRBJ2-1): EAEVAQSPRYKITEKSQAVAFWCDPISGHATLYWYRQILGQGPELLVQFQDESVVDDSQLPKDRFSAERLKGVDSTLKIQPAELGDSAMYLCASSSSGSYNEQFFGPGTRLTVL.

The gene calls are TRBV7-2 and TRBJ2-6; 8 bases align to TRBD1. V lost 5 bases and J lost 0; bases outside the gene matches: 9. Germline CDR1 and CDR2: SGHTA and FQGNSA. The CDR3 loop spans 18 amino acids. CDR3: CASSERDRYTSGANVLTF. The CDR3 nucleotides read TGTGCCAGCAGCGAACGGGACAGGTACACCTCTGGGGCCAACGTCCTGACTTTC. Supplemented by reference TRBV7-2 and TRBJ2-6, the full variable domain reads GAGVSQSPSNKVTEKGKDVELRCDPISGHTALYWYRQSLGQGLEFLIYFQGNSAPDKSGLPSDRFSAERTGGSVSTLTIQRTQQEDSAVYLCASSERDRYTSGANVLTFGAGSRLTVL.

This clonotype was seen more than once but under ten times. V and J are TRBV7-9 and TRBJ2-1; TRBD2 matches 7 bases. In germline, CDR1 is SEHNR, CDR2 FQNEAQ (reference sequence). The CDR3 has 16 amino acids. V was clipped by 1 base and J by 2 bases; unmatched bases: 5. The CDR3 DNA is TGTGCCAGCAGCTTAGACAGCGGGATGGCCTACAATGAGCAGTTCTTC. It codes for CASSLDSGMAYNEQFF.

This clonotype was seen at least ten times. J is TRBJ2-3 and V is TRBV4-1; D might be TRBD1 or TRBD2, each matching 5 bases. The CDR3 is 17 amino acids. Trimming stripped 1 base from V and 2 bases from J, with 16 bases between. The germline CDR1 and CDR2 sequences are MGHRA and YSYEKL. Here the CDR3 DNA reads TGCGCCAGCAGCCAAGGGAGACTCGGGACGAACACAGATACGCAGTATTTT. Translation gives CASSQGRLGTNTDTQYF.

The chain joins TRBV3-1 to TRBJ1-2; the D gene is possibly TRBD1 (5 bases). The CDR3 consists of 15 residues. Trimming left V 3 bases short and J 0 bases short, with 11 bases between. Germline-derived CDR1 and CDR2 are LGHDT and YNNKEL (reference sequence). The CDR3 region has the DNA TGTGCCAGCAGCCAGGGACTGAGAGCTAACTATGGCTACACCTTC. Translating gives CASSQGLRANYGYTF.

This clonotype was observed at least ten times. This chain joins TRBV7-9 and TRBJ2-2; D is unresolved. Germline V gives CDR1 SEHNR, CDR2 FQNEAQ (reference sequence). V was clipped by 5 bases and J by 8 bases, with 6 bases between them. The CDR3 is 11 residues long. The CDR3 sequence is CASSRQGELFF. Written as DNA, the CDR3 is TGTGCCAGCAGCCGTCAGGGGGAGCTGTTTTTT.

A remark on this clonotype: The CDR3 does not end in the conserved phenylalanine or tryptophan, so this is likely a read error. The chain is built from TRBV28 and TRBJ2-5; D not certain. Per the germline V gene, CDR1 is MDHEN and CDR2 is SYDVKM. Between the trimmed V and J ends, which lost 6 bases and 3 bases, there was a span of 11 bases. The CDR3 is 13 residues long. In nucleotides, the CDR3 is TGTGCCAGCAGCGAACTTGGAGAAGAGACCCAGTACCTC. The encoded protein is CASSELGEETQYL.

With respect to this clonotype: This may be a read error: a much more frequent sequence differs by one nucleotide. DNA of the CDR3: TGTGCCAGCAAGACAGGTTCGCAAGAGGCCCAGTACTTC. Protein product: CASKTGSQEAQYF. The chain couples TRBV7-2 to TRBJ2-5, with D tentatively TRBD1 (6 bases). Germline values: CDR1 SGHTA, CDR2 FQGNSA. CDR3 size: 13 residues.

At least ten counts were recorded for this clonotype. The DNA of the CDR3 is TGTGCCAGCAGTTTATTTCGGACTAGAAGTGATGAGCAGTTCTTC. Amino acid sequence: CASSLFRTRSDEQFF. The gene calls are TRBV28 and TRBJ2-1, with 7 bases lining up with TRBD2. V trimming: 1 base; J trimming: 8 bases; junction bases outside the gene matches: 8. The CDR3 has 15 residues. Germline assignment: CDR1 MDHEN and CDR2 SYDVKM.

Of note for this clonotype: At one end, the junction sequence differs from germline, possibly due to a read error. This chain connects TRBV4-3 to TRBJ2-5; possibly TRBD1 for D (6 bases). The CDR3 loop spans 14 amino acids. The germline V gene encodes CDR1 LGHNA and CDR2 YSLEER. This CDR3 is CASSQDQGKETQHF. CDR3 DNA sequence: TGCGCCAGCAGCCAGGACCAGGGGAAAGAGACCCAGCACTTC.

Many counts were recorded for this clonotype. The V gene is TRBV3-1, the J gene TRBJ2-5; 8 bases are shared with TRBD2. The CDR3 totals 14 residues. Per germline, CDR1 LGHDT and CDR2 YNNKEL (reference sequence). Trimming removed 1 base from V and 5 bases from J; junction bases left unmatched: 3. DNA of the CDR3: TGTGCCAGCAGCCAAGTTGCGGGAGGCGAGACCCAGTACTTC. Translation: CASSQVAGGETQYF.

This clonotype is a singleton in its sample. This could be a read error, since a much larger clone is one nucleotide away. This chain uses TRBV7-2 with TRBJ2-5; TRBD1 matches 9 bases. The CDR3 runs to 15 residues. Germline V gene lookup returns CDR1 SGHTA and CDR2 FQGNSA. Germline trimming cut 4 bases from V and 4 bases from J; bases unmatched to any gene: 7. The CDR3 is CASSSHRGLGETQYF. As DNA, the CDR3 is TGTGCCAGCAGCTCACACAGGGGGCTAGGAGAGACCCAGTACTTC.

This clonotype was counted many times. This chain uses TRBV7-9 with TRBJ1-2; D ambiguous. The germline V and J ends were trimmed by 4 bases and 1 base, with 7 bases remaining between them. The CDR3 contains 13 residues. From germline, CDR1 is SEHNR and CDR2 FQNEAQ (reference sequence). The CDR3 nucleotides are TGTGCCAGCAGCTCCGGGCTTAACTATGGCTACACCTTC. This sequence encodes CASSSGLNYGYTF.

This clonotype was detected once. Possible read error: a much larger clone is one base away. V usage is TRBV4-1 and J usage is TRBJ2-7; TRBD2 agrees at 14 bases. In germline, CDR1 is MGHRA, CDR2 YSYEKL. The CDR3 is made up of 17 amino acids. The CDR3 DNA follows: TGCGCCAGCACCCAAGTGGGGACTAGCGGGAGTCAGAACGAGCAGTACTTC. Residues: CASTQVGTSGSQNEQYF.